The present T cell receptor (beta chain) was sequenced within a study of OX40 agonist ivuxolimab in advanced cancers. Study-level results: The average count of expanded clones was higher among CD8+ T cells than among CD4+.

The method was immunoSEQ multiplex PCR; TCRdb's version includes in-frame clones alone and lacks a portion of them. The sample contains 15,000 to 20,000 clones, less than 75% of which appear only once. On this clone itself: Its cognate antigen is unknown.

The CDR3 covers 15 residues. V gene TRBV21-1 combines with J gene TRBJ2-7; the table names TRBD2, a call not compared with the DNA. TRBV21-1 is designated a pseudogene. The sequence was collected from an adult with an advanced solid tumor such as melanoma, head and neck, liver or kidney cancer. The sequencing here drew on CD4+ or CD8+ T cells sorted from blood, taken in a trial of the OX40 agonist ivuxolimab. This chain's CDR3 is CASSEERRLSYEQYF. Here the CDR3 DNA reads TGTGCCAGCAGCGAAGAGAGGCGGCTGTCCTACGAGCAGTACTTC.